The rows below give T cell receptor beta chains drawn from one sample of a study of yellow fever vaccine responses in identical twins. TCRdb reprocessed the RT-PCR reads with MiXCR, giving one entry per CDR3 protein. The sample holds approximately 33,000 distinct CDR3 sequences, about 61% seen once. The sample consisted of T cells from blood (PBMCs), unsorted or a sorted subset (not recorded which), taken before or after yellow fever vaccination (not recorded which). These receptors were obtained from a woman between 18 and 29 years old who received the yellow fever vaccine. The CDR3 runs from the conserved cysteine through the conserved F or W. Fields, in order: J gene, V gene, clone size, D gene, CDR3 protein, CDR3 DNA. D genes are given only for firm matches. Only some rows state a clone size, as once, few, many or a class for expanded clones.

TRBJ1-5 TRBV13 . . CASSLGRDQPQHF TGTGCCAGCAGCTTAGGGAGGGACCAGCCCCAGCATTTT
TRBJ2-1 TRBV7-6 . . CASAVSYNEQFF TGTGCCAGTGCGGTGTCCTACAATGAGCAGTTCTTC
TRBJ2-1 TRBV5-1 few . CASTPEYSYNEQFF TGCGCCAGCACCCCAGAGTACTCCTACAATGAGCAGTTCTTC
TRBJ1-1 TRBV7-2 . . CASSLEPIRAFF TGTGCCAGCAGCTTAGAACCGATTAGAGCTTTCTTT
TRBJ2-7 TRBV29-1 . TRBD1 CSVDPGQGYEQYF TGCAGCGTTGATCCGGGACAGGGTTACGAGCAGTACTTC
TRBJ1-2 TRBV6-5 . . CASSYGQGSYGYTF TGTGCCAGCAGTTACGGGCAGGGGAGCTATGGCTACACCTTC
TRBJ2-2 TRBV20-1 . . CSASRTSPGELFF TGCAGTGCGAGCAGGACATCACCCGGGGAGCTGTTTTTT
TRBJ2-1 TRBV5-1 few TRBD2 CASSQGSGSTYNEQFF TGCGCCAGCAGTCAGGGCAGCGGGAGCACGTACAATGAGCAGTTCTTC
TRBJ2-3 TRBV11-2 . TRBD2 CASSATSASTDTQYF TGTGCCAGCAGCGCGACTAGCGCAAGCACAGATACGCAGTATTTT
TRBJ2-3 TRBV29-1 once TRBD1 CSVLQGRSTSTDTQYF TGCAGCGTCCTACAGGGGCGGAGTACCAGCACAGATACGCAGTATTTT
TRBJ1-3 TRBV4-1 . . CASSQAGLGGNTIYF TGCGCCAGCAGCCAAGCAGGTCTGGGAGGAAACACCATATATTTT
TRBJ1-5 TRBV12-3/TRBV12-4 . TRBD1 CASNTGGESQPQHF TGTGCCAGCAACACAGGGGGAGAGAGTCAGCCCCAGCATTTT
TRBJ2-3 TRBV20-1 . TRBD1 CSARETGGKGTDTQYF TGCAGTGCTAGAGAGACAGGGGGAAAAGGCACAGATACGCAGTATTTT
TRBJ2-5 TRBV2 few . CASRGRGEETQYF TGTGCCAGCAGGGGCCGGGGAGAAGAGACCCAGTACTTC
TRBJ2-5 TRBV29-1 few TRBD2 CSVVESASGWRGTQYF TGCAGCGTTGTAGAGTCGGCTAGCGGGTGGCGGGGGACCCAGTACTTC
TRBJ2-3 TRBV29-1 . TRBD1 CSVGDRSSTDTQYF TGCAGCGTCGGGGACAGGAGTAGCACAGATACGCAGTATTTT
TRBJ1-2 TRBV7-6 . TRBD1 CASSLTSGGSLEGYTF TGTGCCAGCAGCTTAACTTCAGGGGGCAGCTTGGAGGGCTACACCTTC
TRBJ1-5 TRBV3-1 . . CASSQTGFSPQHF TGTGCCAGCAGCCAAACCGGTTTCTCGCCCCAGCATTTT
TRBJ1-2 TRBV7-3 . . CASSLTTEYGYTF TGTGCCAGCAGCTTAACGACTGAATATGGCTACACCTTC
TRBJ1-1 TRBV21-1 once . CASSNTGGYTEAFF TGTGCCAGCAGCAACACAGGGGGATACACTGAAGCTTTCTTT
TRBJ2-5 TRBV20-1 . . CSARELLASYF TGCAGTGCTAGAGAATTACTAGCCTCATACTTC
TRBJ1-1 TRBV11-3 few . CASSLAKHNGDTEAFF TGTGCCAGCAGCTTAGCGAAGCATAATGGGGACACTGAAGCTTTCTTT
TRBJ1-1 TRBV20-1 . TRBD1 CSALPGTELAFF TGCAGTGCGCTCCCCGGGACAGAGTTGGCTTTCTTT
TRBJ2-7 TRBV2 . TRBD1 CASSPGTAPYEQYF TGTGCCAGCAGCCCCGGGACAGCGCCATACGAGCAGTACTTC
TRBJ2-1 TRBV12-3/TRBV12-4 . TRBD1 CASSSRDRVQGYEQFF TGTGCCAGCAGCTCCAGGGACAGGGTTCAAGGCTATGAGCAGTTCTTC
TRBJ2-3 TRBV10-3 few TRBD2 CAITEGLAGITDTQYF TGTGCCATCACCGAGGGACTAGCGGGGATCACAGATACGCAGTATTTT
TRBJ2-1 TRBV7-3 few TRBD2 CASSLRLAGGTYNEQFF TGTGCCAGCAGCTTAAGGCTAGCGGGAGGCACCTACAATGAGCAGTTCTTC
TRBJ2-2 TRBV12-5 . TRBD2 CASGLVLAGRVGELFF TGTGCTAGTGGTTTGGTCCTAGCGGGAAGAGTCGGGGAGCTGTTTTTT
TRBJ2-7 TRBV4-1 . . CASSQDATSYEQYF TGCGCCAGCAGCCAAGACGCTACCAGCTACGAGCAGTACTTC
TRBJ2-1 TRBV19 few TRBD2 CASTPGLAGGFFF TGTGCCAGTACACCGGGACTAGCGGGAGGGTTCTTCTTC
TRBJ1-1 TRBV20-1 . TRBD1 CSARQGGTEAFF TGCAGTGCTCGACAGGGGGGCACTGAAGCTTTCTTT
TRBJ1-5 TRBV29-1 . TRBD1 CSAATGFGNQPQHF TGCAGCGCCGCGACAGGGTTTGGTAATCAGCCCCAGCATTTT
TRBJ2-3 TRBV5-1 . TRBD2 CASSPSGRTDTQYF TGCGCCAGCAGTCCTAGCGGGCGCACAGATACGCAGTATTTT
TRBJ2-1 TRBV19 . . CASSIFPGAYNEQFF TGTGCCAGTAGTATATTCCCGGGGGCCTACAATGAGCAGTTCTTC
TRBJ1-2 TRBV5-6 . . CASSLVKIYGYTF TGTGCCAGCAGCTTGGTGAAGATCTATGGCTACACCTTC
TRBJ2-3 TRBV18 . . CASSPSALNPDTQYF TGTGCCAGCTCACCTAGCGCCTTGAACCCAGATACGCAGTATTTT
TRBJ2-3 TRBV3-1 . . CASSPGWGTDTQYF TGTGCCAGCAGCCCGGGGTGGGGGACAGATACGCAGTATTTT
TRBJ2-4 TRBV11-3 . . CASSSPRGAGNIQYF TGTGCCAGCAGCTCCCCCCGAGGGGCTGGAAACATTCAGTACTTC
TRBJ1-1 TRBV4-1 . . CASSPYGWAEAFF TGCGCCAGCAGCCCCTACGGGTGGGCCGAAGCTTTCTTT
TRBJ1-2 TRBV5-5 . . CASSLGREEGYTF TGTGCCAGCAGCTTGGGACGGGAAGAGGGCTACACCTTC
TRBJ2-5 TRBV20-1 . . CSARVWQVNEQAQYF TGCAGTGCTAGAGTCTGGCAGGTCAATGAGCAGGCCCAGTACTTC
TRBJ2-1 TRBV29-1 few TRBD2 CSVGRAGVYNEQFF TGCAGCGTTGGGCGAGCGGGGGTTTACAATGAGCAGTTCTTC
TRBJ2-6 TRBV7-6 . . CASSPQGTNVLTF TGTGCCAGCAGCCCACAGGGAACCAACGTCCTGACTTTC
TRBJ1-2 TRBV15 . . CATSPKDKTINYGYTF TGTGCCACCAGCCCAAAGGACAAAACTATTAACTATGGCTACACCTTC
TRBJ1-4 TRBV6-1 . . CASSMSRAVVKLFF TGTGCCAGCAGTATGTCCAGGGCCGTGGTAAAACTGTTTTTT
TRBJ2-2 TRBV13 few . CASRKGAGGVNTGELFF TGTGCCAGCAGAAAGGGGGCTGGCGGGGTGAACACCGGGGAGCTGTTTTTT
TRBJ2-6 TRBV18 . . CASSPPYGSGANVLTF TGTGCCAGCTCACCACCGTACGGCTCTGGGGCCAACGTCCTGACTTTC
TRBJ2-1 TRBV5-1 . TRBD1 CASSHGQGGEQFF TGCGCCAGCAGCCACGGACAGGGAGGTGAGCAGTTCTTC
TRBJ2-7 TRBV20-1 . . CSARGNSYEQYF TGCAGTGCTAGGGGCAACTCCTACGAGCAGTACTTC
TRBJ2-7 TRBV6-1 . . CASSEAVRSSYEQYF TGTGCCAGCAGTGAAGCTGTCCGGAGCTCCTACGAGCAGTACTTC
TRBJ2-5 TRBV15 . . CATSRRGQETQYF TGTGCCACCAGCAGGCGGGGACAAGAGACCCAGTACTTC
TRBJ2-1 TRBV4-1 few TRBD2 CASSQGLAGGRDEQFF TGCGCCAGCAGCCAAGGGCTAGCGGGGGGCCGGGATGAGCAGTTCTTC
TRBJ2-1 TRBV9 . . CASSTGSNNEQFF TGTGCCAGCAGTACGGGTTCCAACAATGAGCAGTTCTTC
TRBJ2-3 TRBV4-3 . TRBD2 CASSQAGTSGGGTQYF TGCGCCAGCAGCCAGGCCGGGACTAGCGGGGGAGGTACGCAGTATTTT
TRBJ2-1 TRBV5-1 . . CASSLGSGSYNEQFF TGCGCCAGCAGCTTGGGAAGCGGCTCCTACAATGAGCAGTTCTTC
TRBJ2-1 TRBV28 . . CASSFTNEQFF TGTGCCAGCAGTTTCACAAATGAGCAGTTCTTC
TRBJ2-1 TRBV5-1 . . CASSPLAGDTAGNEQFF TGCGCCAGCAGCCCCTTGGCCGGGGACACCGCCGGCAATGAGCAGTTCTTC
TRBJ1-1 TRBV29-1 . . CSVVFGGNTEAFF TGCAGCGTTGTATTTGGTGGGAACACTGAAGCTTTCTTT
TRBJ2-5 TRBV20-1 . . CSARTSGGETQYF TGCAGTGCTAGAACCTCAGGTGGAGAGACCCAGTACTTC